The clone carrying this T cell receptor (beta chain) was found a few times. Its antigen is unknown. Sequencing libraries made from TCR beta cDNA carried unique molecular identifiers. Input amounts of roughly 1 to 10 million T cells were used. These gave about 500,000 cDNA molecules, so each molecule approximated one T cell. TCRdb analysed the PCR reads with MiXCR anew, one entry per CDR3 protein. The sample carries 450,000 to 700,000 distinct CDR3 sequences, 40% to 50% recorded once. The data originate from a study of post-analysis software for immune sequencing data. For the study at large: Courses of disease covered relapsing-remitting, secondary progressive and progressive-relapsing multiple sclerosis. Whole-study findings and limits: When patients were compared with controls, about five TRBV segments were more frequent, TRBV5-6, TRBV5-1 and TRBV20-1 among them.

CDR1 and CDR2 (germline): MDHEN, SYDVKM. CDR3 size: 12 residues. Unmatched junction bases numbered 3, after V lost 7 bases and J lost 3 bases. The chain employs TRBV28 and TRBJ2-7; 7 bases are a match to TRBD1. The TCR sequence derives from a girl aged 5-17 years with multiple sclerosis. The sample was blood. Here the CDR3 reads CASTDRDYEQYF. Here the CDR3 DNA reads TGTGCCAGCACCGACAGGGACTACGAGCAGTACTTC. Combining the CDR3 with reference TRBV28 and TRBJ2-7 gives the whole variable domain DVKVTQSSRYLVKRTGEKVFLECVQDMDHENMFWYRQDPGLGLRLIYFSYDVKMKEKGDIPEGYSVSREKKERFSLILESASTNQTSMYLCASTDRDYEQYFGPGTRLTVT.